This T cell receptor beta chain is from a study of T-cell reconstitution after alpha-beta-depleted transplantation in children. This clonotype was observed a few times. Unique molecular identifiers were incorporated into the prepared TCRbeta library. TCRdb re-called the PCR reads with MiXCR, one entry per CDR3 protein. The sample includes 95,000 to 150,000 distinct CDR3 sequences, around 23% of them seen just once. This specimen was PBMCs, mostly from graft donor cells, taken 180 days after TCRalphabeta/CD19-depleted stem cell transplant. This TCR came from a male patient aged 2 to 9 who had a stem cell transplant for chronic granulomatous disease, so the T cells may come from the graft donor.

The CDR3 here is CSADRLAGAHEQFF. The CDR3 DNA is TGCAGTGCCGATCGACTAGCGGGAGCTCATGAGCAGTTCTTC. The chain links TRBV20-1 to TRBJ2-1; TRBD2 matches 12 bases. The CDR3 length is 14 residues. V shed 6 bases and J 8 bases; nucleotides not matched to a gene: 8. Germline V gene data show CDR1 as DFQATT and CDR2 as SNEGSKA (reference sequence).